This passage covers 28 T cell receptor beta chains from one sample sequenced in a study of Graves' ophthalmopathy and Graves' hyperthyroidism. Beta-chain TCR CDR3 regions were amplified from RNA transcripts. First-round RT-PCR employed HTBI primers, with a second-round multiplex PCR after it. From the multiplex PCR reads, TCRdb called clonotypes with MiXCR, one entry per CDR3 protein. The sample has 350,000 to 400,000 distinct CDR3 sequences, around 18% seen once; the top ten hold around 1.5%. The sample comprised peripheral blood. Receptor source: a woman aged 18-29 years with Graves' ophthalmopathy.

Ten or more counts support this clonotype. The genes are TRBV5-1 and TRBJ2-7; 11 positions match TRBD2. CDR3 size: 15 residues. V lost 2 bases, J lost 1 base, and 2 bases stayed unmatched. From germline, CDR1 is SGHRS and CDR2 YFSETQ. CDR3 sequence: CASSFSGGASYEQYF. The CDR3 bases are TGCGCCAGCAGCTTTAGCGGGGGGGCTTCCTACGAGCAGTACTTC.

This clonotype was recorded at least ten times. V is TRBV12-3 or TRBV12-4 and J is TRBJ1-1, with TRBD1 as a possible D gene (5 bases). The CDR3 extends over 18 amino acids. Trimming removed 5 bases at V and 5 bases at J, with 27 bases between. The CDR3 nucleotides read TGTGCCAGCAGTCAACTCGGATGGGGGAAACCCCTTGGGACTGAAGCTTTCTTT. Translated, it gives CASSQLGWGKPLGTEAFF.

The chain carries TRBV28 and TRBJ2-5; 8 bases agree with TRBD2. Germline loops: CDR1 MDHEN, CDR2 SYDVKM. CDR3 length equals 15 residues. The trim removed 3 bases at V and 5 bases at J, leaving 8 bases unmatched. CDR3 protein: CASSFLAGRVETQYF. In DNA form, the CDR3 reads TGTGCCAGCAGTTTCTTAGCGGGAAGGGTTGAGACCCAGTACTTC.

The chain has TRBV14 and TRBJ1-2; the D is unclear. This CDR3 has 13 amino acids. From germline, CDR1 is SGHDN and CDR2 FVKESK. V lost 4 bases and J lost 0, with 6 bases in between. The CDR3 DNA reads TGTGCCAGCAGCCCCGTGGCTAACTATGGCTACACCTTC. Residues: CASSPVANYGYTF. Filled out from reference TRBV14 and TRBJ1-2, the complete variable domain reads EAGVTQFPSHSVIEKGQTVTLRCDPISGHDNLYWYRRVMGKEIKFLLHFVKESKQDESGMPNNRFLAERTGGTYSTLKVQPAELEDSGVYFCASSPVANYGYTFGSGTRLTVV.

This clonotype occurred a few times. The V and J genes are TRBV6-1 and TRBJ1-2, with D tentatively TRBD1 (6 bases). Trimming shortened V by 8 bases and J by 4 bases, and 17 bases separated the two germline ends. Germline-derived CDR1 and CDR2 are MNHNS and SASEGT. CDR3 length: 14 amino acids. DNA for the CDR3: TGTGCCAGCCTGCCAGAGACAGGTCCCTATGGCTACACCTTC. The encoded protein is CASLPETGPYGYTF.

This clonotype showed up many times. J is TRBJ1-5 and V is TRBV6-1; D uncertain. Germline-derived CDR1 and CDR2 are MNHNS and SASEGT. This CDR3 has 14 amino acids. V lost 6 bases and J 7 bases, leaving 16 bases between the germline ends. CDR3 loop: CASSSGRSGQPQHF. CDR3 nucleotide sequence: TGTGCCAGCAGCTCTGGACGGTCAGGCCAGCCCCAGCATTTT.

This clonotype was counted many times. V gene TRBV19 combines with J gene TRBJ2-5; D remains ambiguous. The CDR3 is made up of 17 amino acids. With 1 base removed from V and 5 bases from J, the gap between germline ends came to 20 bases. CDR1 is LNHDA and CDR2 is SQIVND in the germline V gene (reference sequence). The CDR3 protein is CASSIVGLDTKLETQYF. The CDR3 nucleotides read TGTGCCAGTAGTATAGTGGGCCTTGACACCAAGCTGGAGACCCAGTACTTC.

Many counts were recorded for this clonotype. The chain is built from TRBV6-1 and TRBJ1-1, with 7 nucleotides matching TRBD1. In germline, CDR1 is MNHNS, CDR2 SASEGT. Trimming took 6 bases from V and 2 from J; bases not matched to a gene: 12. This CDR3 contains 16 residues. CDR3 loop: CASSRQGVSTNTEAFF. Written as DNA, the CDR3 is TGTGCCAGCAGCCGACAGGGTGTAAGTACCAACACTGAAGCTTTCTTT.

In this sample, this clonotype turned up many times. The V and J genes are TRBV29-1 and TRBJ2-5; the D gene is possibly TRBD2 (5 bases). This CDR3 is built from 13 residues. Deletions cut 3 bases from V and 1 base from J, with 9 bases between. Germline V gives CDR1 SQVTM, CDR2 ANQGSEA. As DNA, the CDR3 is TGCAGCGTTGATCCCAGCGGCCAAGAGACCCAGTACTTC. Translated, it gives CSVDPSGQETQYF.

This clonotype was counted ten times or more. J is TRBJ1-6 and V is TRBV7-6, with D perhaps matching TRBD1 (5 bases). Germline CDR1 SGHVS, CDR2 FNYEAQ. The V end was cut by 3 bases, the J end by 7 bases, with 16 bases between. The CDR3 spans 16 residues. The CDR3 nucleotides are TGTGCCAGCAGCTTGGCCCCGCAGGGAACGAATTCACCCCTCCACTTT. Translation: CASSLAPQGTNSPLHF.

This rearrangement joins TRBV27 to TRBJ1-2; 10 bases are a match to TRBD1. The CDR3 runs 20 residues. From germline, CDR1 is MNHEY and CDR2 SMNVEV (reference sequence). V lost 4 bases and J lost 2; bases outside the gene matches: 19. The CDR3 region is CASSSPPGQGSRGLNYGYTF. CDR3 coding DNA: TGTGCCAGCAGTTCCCCCCCGGGACAGGGGTCTCGCGGTTTAAACTATGGCTACACCTTC.

This clonotype was found many times. A much larger clone lies one base from this, so it may be a read error. V and J are TRBV6-2 or TRBV6-3 and TRBJ2-5; the D gene is possibly TRBD2 (5 bases). Germline V gives CDR1 MNHEY, CDR2 SVGEGT. Trimming removed 2 bases from V and 0 bases from J, with 10 bases in between. This CDR3 region has 15 residues. The CDR3 nucleotides read TGTGCCAGCAGTTACGAGGCTAGCCACCAAGAGACCCAGTACTTC. It codes for CASSYEASHQETQYF.

This clonotype was counted ten times or more. The V and J genes are TRBV12-3 or TRBV12-4 and TRBJ2-2, with D tentatively TRBD1 (6 bases). The ends were cut back, 9 bases at V and 6 bases at J, with 17 bases in the middle. CDR3 length: 14 residues. The CDR3 DNA reads as TGTGCCAGTCCCACGTCACAGGGTGCCGGGGAGCTGTTTTTT. Translation: CASPTSQGAGELFF.

This clonotype was seen at least ten times. The chain uses TRBV6-2 or TRBV6-3 and TRBJ2-7; 9 bases agree with TRBD2. V lost 7 bases and J lost 6; bases outside the gene matches: 13. Germline V gives CDR1 MNHEY, CDR2 SVGEGT. The CDR3 has 15 amino acids. The CDR3 nucleotides are TGTGCCAGCAAGATTAGCGGGGGAGGTGGAGGCGAGCAGTACTTC. Amino acid sequence: CASKISGGGGGEQYF.

The genes are TRBV5-1 and TRBJ1-1, with D tentatively TRBD1 (6 bases). Germline assignment: CDR1 SGHRS and CDR2 YFSETQ. The V end lost 3 bases, the J end lost 0 bases, and 21 bases lay between the germline ends. The CDR3 sequence is 18 residues long. CDR3 amino acids: CASSSIGGQSHMNTEAFF. The CDR3 DNA follows: TGCGCCAGCAGCTCGATTGGGGGGCAGTCCCATATGAACACTGAAGCTTTCTTT.

This clonotype was found a few times. An end of the junction does not agree with germline; a read error may underlie this. The chain carries TRBV6-1 and TRBJ2-4; D gene uncertain. Germline CDR1 reads MNHNS; CDR2 reads SASEGT. This CDR3 has 11 amino acids. CDR3 residues: CAERRENIQYF. The CDR3 bases are TGCGCCGAAAGAAGGGAAAACATTCAGTACTTC.

This clonotype was detected many times. The chain combines TRBV20-1 with TRBJ2-7, with 10 bases aligning to TRBD2. J gave up 2 bases and V 5 bases, and 12 bases lay outside the gene matches. The germline V gene encodes CDR1 DFQATT and CDR2 SNEGSKA (reference sequence). CDR3 length: 16 residues. CDR3 amino acids: CSARPFTSGTTYEQYF. Here the CDR3 DNA reads TGCAGTGCTCGCCCATTCACTAGCGGGACAACCTACGAGCAGTACTTC.

In this sample, this clonotype turned up many times. This chain joins TRBV27 and TRBJ1-5; a possible D gene is TRBD1 (5 bases). Trimming took off 1 base at V and 5 bases at J, with 12 bases between the two ends. The CDR3 length is 15 residues. The germline V gene has CDR1 MNHEY and CDR2 SMNVEV (reference sequence). Written as DNA, the CDR3 is TGTGCCAGCAGTTTATTCGGGGGTCGGGATCAGCCCCAGCATTTT. Translated: CASSLFGGRDQPQHF.

This clonotype was observed many times. The chain combines TRBV28 with TRBJ2-5; 7 nucleotides agree with TRBD2. Germline CDR1 reads MDHEN; CDR2 reads SYDVKM. The CDR3 has 15 residues. V was pared by 5 bases and J by 7 bases, with 13 bases of the junction left unmatched. The CDR3 loop reads CASSLTGSGMGTQYF. The CDR3 DNA is TGTGCCAGCAGTCTCACCGGCAGCGGGATGGGGACCCAGTACTTC.

This clonotype showed up many times. A junction boundary mismatches the germline segment, possibly from a read error. The V call is TRBV6-1, the J call TRBJ2-4; TRBD2 matches 14 bases. The germline V gene encodes CDR1 MNHNS and CDR2 SASEGT. The CDR3 has 13 amino acids. CDR3 protein: CASSDEGLAGATF. In DNA, the CDR3 is TGTGCCAGCAGTGACGAGGGACTAGCGGGGGCGACCTTC.

This clonotype showed up many times. V usage is TRBV5-6 and J usage is TRBJ1-2; D is perhaps TRBD1 (6 bases). This CDR3 contains 16 residues. In germline, CDR1 is SGHDT, CDR2 YYEEEE. Deletions cut 4 bases from V and 2 bases from J, with 18 bases between. This CDR3 reads CASSRQGRGPNYGYTF. CDR3 coding DNA: TGTGCCAGCAGCCGGCAAGGCAGGGGACCCAACTATGGCTACACCTTC.

Ten or more counts support this clonotype. V usage is TRBV12-3 or TRBV12-4 and J usage is TRBJ2-7; D is possibly TRBD1 (6 bases). CDR3 length equals 13 residues. Trimming took 6 bases from V and 2 from J, leaving 11 bases between them. The CDR3 DNA follows: TGTGCCAGCAGCCGGGACACTCCCTACGAGCAGTACTTC. Its protein is CASSRDTPYEQYF.

In this sample, this clonotype turned up many times. The rearrangement uses TRBV6-1 and TRBJ2-2, with D possibly matching TRBD2 (5 bases). CDR1 and CDR2 from the germline V gene are MNHNS and SASEGT. The CDR3 consists of 13 residues. The V end was cut by 3 bases, the J end by 5 bases, with 7 bases between. The CDR3 region is CASSDGDTGELFF. The CDR3 nucleotides are TGTGCCAGCAGTGACGGGGATACCGGGGAGCTGTTTTTT.

The gene calls are TRBV6-1 and TRBJ2-7, with 8 bases lining up with TRBD1. With 10 bases clipped from V and 2 bases from J, the junction kept 4 bases outside the gene matches. This CDR3 has 12 amino acids. Germline lookup yields CDR1 MNHNS and CDR2 SASEGT. CDR3 bases: TGTGCCACCAGGGGGCCCCCCTACGAGCAGTACTTC. It codes for CATRGPPYEQYF.

In this sample, this clonotype turned up many times. V usage is TRBV11-3 and J usage is TRBJ2-7; tentative D call: TRBD1 (5 bases). The CDR3 is 17 residues long. Germline CDR1 SGHNT, CDR2 YENEEA. The V gene lost 2 bases and the J gene lost 5 bases, with 22 bases spanning the gap. As DNA, the CDR3 is TGTGCCAGCAGCTTACCCCCTGAGCAGGGTGAATCTCACGAGCAGTACTTC. The encoded protein is CASSLPPEQGESHEQYF.

The table lists this clonotype with many counts. This chain uses TRBV30 with TRBJ1-1, with D possibly being TRBD1 (5 bases). Trimming cost V 3 bases and J 7 bases, with 21 bases left between them. CDR1 is GTSNPN and CDR2 is SVGIG in the germline V gene (reference sequence). This CDR3 spans 15 amino acids. This chain's CDR3 is CAWSGRLGRVSEAFF. CDR3 sequence (DNA): TGTGCCTGGAGCGGTCGGCTGGGGCGCGTAAGTGAAGCTTTCTTT.

The chain joins TRBV19 to TRBJ2-3; 13 bases map to TRBD2. The germline CDR1 and CDR2 sequences are LNHDA and SQIVND (reference sequence). This CDR3 spans 15 amino acids. V gave up 6 bases and J gave up 4 bases; unmatched junction bases: 4. CDR3: CASRLAGGPADTQYF. The CDR3 DNA follows: TGTGCCAGTAGACTAGCGGGAGGGCCGGCAGATACGCAGTATTTT.

This clonotype was counted at least ten times. This chain joins TRBV7-2 and TRBJ1-1; no reliable D call. Germline V gene sequence: CDR1 SGHTA, CDR2 FQGNSA. CDR3 length: 13 amino acids. V lost 5 bases to trimming and J lost 0 bases, with 7 bases between them. The CDR3 is CASSLQMNTEAFF. The CDR3 nucleotides are TGTGCCAGCAGCCTACAGATGAACACTGAAGCTTTCTTT.